The 13 T cell receptor beta chains given below trace back to one sample, sequenced in a study of T cells in tuberculosis. Here immunoSEQ multiplex PCR was the method, and the copy in TCRdb shows in-frame clones only, minus some. The sample includes roughly 61,000 clones, nearly 90% of them seen just once. After thawing and overnight rest, PBMC were stained with GMM-loaded CD1B tetramer, viability dye and anti-CD3 for sorting. The CD1B tetramers carried C32 glucose monomycolate purified from Rhodococcus equi. Sample: CD1b-GMM tetramer-negative cells sorted from PBMCs. Every receptor here comes from an adult woman with latent tuberculosis.

This chain links TRBV7-6 with TRBJ2-7; maybe TRBD2 (5 bases). Trimming left V 2 bases short and J 0 bases short, with 11 bases between. The CDR3 contains 15 residues. Germline V gene data show CDR1 as SGHVS and CDR2 as FNYEAQ. CDR3 sequence: CASSLNEGNSYEQYF. CDR3 nucleotides: TGTGCCAGCAGCTTAAACGAGGGCAACTCCTACGAGCAGTACTTC.

The rearrangement joins TRBV18 to TRBJ1-2; 12 nucleotides match TRBD1. The V gene end was trimmed by 8 bases and the J gene end by 8 bases; junction bases not matched to a gene: 15. Germline-derived CDR1 and CDR2 are KGHSH and LQKENI. The CDR3 spans 16 residues. CDR3 bases: TGTGCCAGCCGCCCCCCGGGACAGGGGGCTTTGGGAGGCTACACCTTC. Encoded protein: CASRPPGQGALGGYTF.

The chain links TRBV29-1 to TRBJ1-1, with D hard to call. Germline V lookup: CDR1 SQVTM, CDR2 ANQGSEA. The CDR3 is made up of 13 amino acids. Trimming stripped 0 bases from V and 6 bases from J, with 11 bases between. The CDR3 nucleotides are TGCAGCGTTGAAGATCCTAACAGCTCTGAAGCTTTCTTT. It translates to CSVEDPNSSEAFF. Looking up the rest from reference TRBV29-1 and TRBJ1-1 gives the full variable domain: SAVISQKPSRDICQRGTSLTIQCQVDSQVTMMFWYRQQPGQSLTLIATANQGSEATYESGFVIDKFPISRPNLTFSTLTVSNMSPEDSSIYLCSVEDPNSSEAFFGQGTRLTVV.

The gene calls are TRBV10-2 and TRBJ1-1; D unresolved. The CDR3 has 13 residues. Germline V CDR1 and CDR2: WSHSY, SAAADI. V lost 6 bases to trimming and J lost 3 bases, with 11 bases between them. The CDR3 loop reads CASRAVLYTEAFF. For the CDR3, the DNA is TGCGCCAGCAGGGCAGTCTTATACACTGAAGCTTTCTTT.

The V and J genes are TRBV28 and TRBJ1-2, with D perhaps TRBD1 (6 bases). The germline V and J ends were trimmed by 6 bases and 8 bases, with 16 bases remaining between them. Germline V gives CDR1 MDHEN, CDR2 SYDVKM. The length of the CDR3 is 13 residues. CDR3: CASRLRGGGGYTF. For the CDR3, the DNA is TGTGCCAGCAGACTCAGGGGCGGGGGAGGCTACACCTTC.

The chain is built from TRBV28 and TRBJ2-3, with 7 bases matching TRBD2. This CDR3 contains 14 residues. Germline trimming cut 5 bases from V and 7 bases from J; bases unmatched to any gene: 9. CDR1 and CDR2 (germline): MDHEN, SYDVKM. The CDR3 region is CASSTWGGKHTQYF. The CDR3 bases are TGTGCCAGCAGTACCTGGGGGGGGAAGCATACGCAGTATTTT.

The CDR3 sequence is CASSVRQSNEQFF. DNA for the CDR3: TGTGCCAGCAGCGTAAGACAGTCCAATGAGCAGTTCTTC. The V and J genes are TRBV9 and TRBJ2-1; weak D call: TRBD1 (5 bases). The CDR3 length is 13 residues. V dropped 1 base and J dropped 6 bases, with 8 bases sitting between them. Germline V gives CDR1 SGDLS, CDR2 YYNGEE.

The chain combines TRBV11-3 with TRBJ1-1; D is unclear. The CDR3 is 15 amino acids. V was pared by 0 bases and J by 4 bases, with 12 bases between. CDR1 and CDR2 from the germline V gene are SGHNT and YENEEA. CDR3 loop: CASSLDREAATEAFF. The CDR3 DNA reads as TGTGCCAGCAGCTTAGACCGGGAGGCGGCCACTGAAGCTTTCTTT.

The rearrangement joins TRBV30 to TRBJ2-7; 9 bases map to TRBD1. The V gene's germline CDR1 is GTSNPN and CDR2 SVGIG (reference sequence). There are 14 residues in the CDR3. V lost 4 bases to trimming and J lost 6 bases; unmatched junction nucleotides: 10. The CDR3: CAWNTGTGLSEQYF. The CDR3 coding sequence is TGTGCCTGGAACACCGGGACAGGGTTATCCGAGCAGTACTTC.

The chain couples TRBV10-3 to TRBJ2-7; 10 bases match TRBD1. With 6 bases clipped from V and 4 bases from J, the junction kept 3 bases outside the gene matches. The CDR3 runs to 13 residues. The V gene's germline CDR1 is ENHRY and CDR2 SYGVKD. As DNA, the CDR3 is TGTGCCATCAGGGGACAGGGGCAATACGAGCAGTACTTC. Translated, it gives CAIRGQGQYEQYF.

V gene TRBV10-2 combines with J gene TRBJ2-7; D unclear. V lost 0 bases and J 0 bases, leaving 6 bases between the germline ends. Germline V gene lookup returns CDR1 WSHSY and CDR2 SAAADI. The CDR3 is made up of 14 amino acids. The CDR3 bases are TGCGCCAGCAGTGAGTCGTCAGACTCCTACGAGCAGTACTTC. This translates into CASSESSDSYEQYF.

J is TRBJ2-2 and V is TRBV4-1, with D perhaps matching TRBD2 (5 bases). Trimming stripped 3 bases from V and 7 bases from J, with 9 bases between. The CDR3 is 13 amino acids. Germline V gene sequence: CDR1 MGHRA, CDR2 YSYEKL. The CDR3 loop reads CASSHSSGGELFF. In nucleotides, the CDR3 is TGCGCCAGCAGCCACTCGAGCGGCGGGGAGCTGTTTTTT.

The chain recombines TRBV7-2 with TRBJ1-5, with D unclear. The V gene's germline CDR1 is SGHTA and CDR2 FQGNSA. The CDR3 extends over 15 amino acids. Deletions cut 5 bases from V and 0 bases from J, with 11 bases between. The CDR3 spells CASSLPGYSNQPQHF. DNA of the CDR3: TGTGCCAGCAGCCTTCCGGGGTATAGCAATCAGCCCCAGCATTTT.